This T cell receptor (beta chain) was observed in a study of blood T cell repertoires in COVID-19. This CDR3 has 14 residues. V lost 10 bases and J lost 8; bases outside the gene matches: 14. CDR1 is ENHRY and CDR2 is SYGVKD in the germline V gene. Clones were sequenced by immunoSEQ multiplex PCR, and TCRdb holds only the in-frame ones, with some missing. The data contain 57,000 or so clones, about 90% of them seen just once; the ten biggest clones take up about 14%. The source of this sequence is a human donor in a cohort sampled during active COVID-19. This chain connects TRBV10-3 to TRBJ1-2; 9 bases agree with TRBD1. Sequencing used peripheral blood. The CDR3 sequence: CATSGAGTGNGYTF. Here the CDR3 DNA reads TGTGCCACATCTGGGGCCGGGACAGGGAACGGCTACACCTTC.